The sequence of this T cell receptor (beta chain) was determined in a study of PD-1 blockade in classical Hodgkin lymphoma. Method: immunoSEQ multiplex PCR; TCRdb's copy keeps in-frame clones and lacks some. Among roughly 7,300 clones listed, roughly 79% were seen once. The study's findings and limits: Healthy donors reportedly exceeded newly diagnosed patients in baseline TCR diversity. Reasons behind the repertoire differences stay unclear, perhaps disease activity or earlier therapy.

The CDR3 totals 13 residues. Germline assignment: CDR1 SNHLY and CDR2 FYNNEI. V was pared by 6 bases and J by 7 bases, with 5 bases of the junction left unmatched. Time point described: newly diagnosed, previously untreated cHL patient sample. Researchers used newly diagnosed, untreated classical Hodgkin lymphoma PBMCs for comparison. Worth noting for this clone: Its cognate antigen is unknown.

The gene calls are TRBV2 and TRBJ1-4, with 7 bases lining up with TRBD1. This clonotype originated in a human donor with classical Hodgkin lymphoma. Sequencing was carried out using peripheral blood mononuclear cells (PBMCs). This chain's CDR3 is CASRLTGSEKLFF. For the CDR3, the DNA is TGTGCCAGCAGGCTGACAGGGTCTGAAAAACTGTTTTTT.